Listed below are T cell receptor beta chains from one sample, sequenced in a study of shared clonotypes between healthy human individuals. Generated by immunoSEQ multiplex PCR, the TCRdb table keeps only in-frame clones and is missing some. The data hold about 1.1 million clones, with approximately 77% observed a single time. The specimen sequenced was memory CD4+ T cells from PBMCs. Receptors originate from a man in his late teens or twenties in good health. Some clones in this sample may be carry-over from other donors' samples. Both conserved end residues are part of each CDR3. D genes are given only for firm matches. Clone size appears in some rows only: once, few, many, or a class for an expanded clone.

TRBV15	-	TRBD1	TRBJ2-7	CATSRDGIGAGGEQYF	TGTGCCACCAGCAGAGATGGGATTGGGGCAGGGGGCGAGCAGTACTTC
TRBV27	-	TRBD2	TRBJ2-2	CASKVLAGGQNGELFF	TGTGCCAGCAAGGTCCTAGCGGGAGGACAGAACGGGGAGCTGTTTTTT
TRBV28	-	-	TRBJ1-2	CASRVRGGTYGYTF	TGTGCCAGCAGGGTGCGTGGGGGGACCTATGGCTACACCTTC
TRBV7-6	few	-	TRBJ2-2	CASSRFGSGGTGELFF	TGTGCCAGCAGCCGATTCGGGAGCGGCGGGACCGGGGAGCTGTTTTTT
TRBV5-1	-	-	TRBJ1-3	CASSSHEEDSGNTIYF	TGCGCCAGCAGCTCCCATGAGGAGGACTCTGGAAACACCATATATTTT
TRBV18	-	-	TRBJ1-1	CASSRTDANTEAFF	TGTGCCAGCTCACGCACGGACGCGAACACTGAAGCTTTCTTT
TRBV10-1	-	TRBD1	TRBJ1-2	CASSRDRVRGYTF	TGCGCCAGCAGCCGGGACAGGGTTAGGGGCTACACCTTC
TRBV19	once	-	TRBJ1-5	CASSMGGRQPQHF	TGTGCCAGTAGTATGGGGGGTCGGCAGCCCCAGCATTTT
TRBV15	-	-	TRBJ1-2	CATSRDEQAYGYTF	TGTGCCACCAGCAGAGATGAACAGGCATATGGCTACACCTTC
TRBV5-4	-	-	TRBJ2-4	CASSSFLANIQYF	TGTGCCAGCAGCTCATTCTTGGCTAACATTCAGTACTTC
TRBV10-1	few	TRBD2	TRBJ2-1	CASSAGTTNNEQFF	TGCGCCAGCAGTGCCGGGACTACCAACAATGAGCAGTTCTTC
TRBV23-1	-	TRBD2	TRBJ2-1	CASSVTSGTYNEQFF	TGCGCCAGCAGTGTGACTAGCGGGACCTACAATGAGCAGTTCTTC
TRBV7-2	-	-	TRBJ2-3	CASSLLAGSGDTQYF	TGTGCCAGCAGCCTCTTAGCCGGGAGTGGGGATACGCAGTATTTT
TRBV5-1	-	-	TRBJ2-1	CASSPRLPEEDEQFF	TGCGCCAGCAGCCCGCGCCTCCCGGAGGAAGATGAGCAGTTCTTC
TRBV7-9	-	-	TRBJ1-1	CASRSPGHPNTEAFF	TGTGCCAGCAGGAGCCCGGGACACCCGAACACTGAAGCTTTCTTT
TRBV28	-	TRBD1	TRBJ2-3	CASSARTGGLIDTQYF	TGTGCCAGCAGTGCGCGGACAGGGGGCTTGATAGATACGCAGTATTTT
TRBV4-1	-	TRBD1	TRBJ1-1	CASSHLGQGAAMNTEAFF	TGCGCCAGCAGCCATCTAGGACAGGGAGCGGCCATGAACACTGAAGCTTTCTTT
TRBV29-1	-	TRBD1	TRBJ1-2	CSGPDTPNRGPDYGYTF	TGCAGCGGTCCAGATACCCCAAACAGGGGGCCCGACTATGGCTACACCTTC
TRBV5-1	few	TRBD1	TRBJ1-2	CASSFHRGLDYGYTF	TGCGCCAGCAGCTTCCACAGGGGATTAGACTATGGCTACACCTTC
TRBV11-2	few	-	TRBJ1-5	CASSSSRDSNQPQHF	TGTGCCAGCAGCTCAAGCCGGGACAGCAATCAGCCCCAGCATTTT
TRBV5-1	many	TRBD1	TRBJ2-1	CASSLKLSGQDEQFF	TGCGCCAGCAGCTTGAAGCTTTCGGGACAGGATGAGCAGTTCTTC
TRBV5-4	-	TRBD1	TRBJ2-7	CASSPQGADYEQYF	TGTGCCAGCAGCCCCCAGGGGGCCGACTACGAGCAGTACTTC
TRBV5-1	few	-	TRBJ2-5	CASSLGPARGEETQYF	TGCGCCAGCAGCTTGGGCCCGGCAAGGGGGGAAGAGACCCAGTACTTC
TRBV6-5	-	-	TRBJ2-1	CASSPKDTTNNEQFF	TGTGCCAGCAGTCCTAAGGACACTACGAACAATGAGCAGTTCTTC
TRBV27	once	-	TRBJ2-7	CASLEPGSRVYEQYF	TGTGCCAGCCTTGAACCCGGGTCGAGGGTCTACGAGCAGTACTTC
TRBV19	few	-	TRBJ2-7	CASSSGRQASYEQYF	TGTGCCAGTAGTTCGGGCAGGCAAGCCTCCTACGAGCAGTACTTC
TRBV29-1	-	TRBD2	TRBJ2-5	CSVGEGTTQYF	TGCAGCGTTGGGGAGGGAACGACCCAGTACTTC
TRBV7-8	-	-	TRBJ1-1	CASSFERAGGAFF	TGTGCCAGCAGCTTTGAGCGGGCGGGGGGAGCTTTCTTT
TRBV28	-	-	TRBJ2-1	CASSSGAASSYNEQFF	TGTGCCAGCAGTTCGGGGGCAGCGAGCTCCTACAATGAGCAGTTCTTC
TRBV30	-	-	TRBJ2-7	CAWSAWGYEQYF	TGTGCCTGGAGCGCCTGGGGCTACGAGCAGTACTTC
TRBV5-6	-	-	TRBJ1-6	CASSVSGIYNSPLHF	TGTGCCAGCAGCGTTTCCGGGATATATAATTCACCCCTCCACTTT